These 24 T cell receptor beta chains were all obtained from the same sample, sequenced in a study of Tregs in tolerant kidney transplant recipients. Here immunoSEQ multiplex PCR was the method, and the copy in TCRdb shows in-frame clones only, minus some. The sample has about 81,000 clones, about 91% seen once. Mixed chimerism was transient after nonmyeloablative marrow transplants from related graft donors. This specimen was CD4+ T cells from blood (PBMCs), taken 24 months after the transplant. The source of these receptors is a human patient who received a combined kidney and bone marrow transplant. Some T cells may be transferred from the graft donor.

This sequence joins TRBV11-3 and TRBJ2-3, with D maybe TRBD2 (5 bases). Germline CDR1 reads SGHNT; CDR2 reads YENEEA. V shed 3 bases and J shed 0 bases, with 16 bases lying between them. The CDR3 has 17 residues. CDR3 protein: CASSFNIQRPSTDTQYF. The CDR3 DNA sequence: TGTGCCAGCAGCTTTAATATCCAGCGGCCTAGCACAGATACGCAGTATTTT.

The chain combines TRBV7-9 with TRBJ1-1; D is unresolved. The CDR3 runs to 18 residues. The V end was cut by 3 bases, the J end by 0 bases, with 20 bases between. Germline V gene sequence: CDR1 SEHNR, CDR2 FQNEAQ (reference sequence). The CDR3 is CASSFRGRPRSLNTEAFF. The DNA of the CDR3 is TGTGCCAGCAGCTTTCGCGGCCGCCCAAGGAGCTTGAACACTGAAGCTTTCTTT.

This chain joins TRBV4-2 and TRBJ2-1, with D maybe TRBD1 (6 bases). This CDR3 comprises 15 residues. Germline CDR1 reads LGHNA; CDR2 reads YNFKEQ. V lost 0 bases to trimming and J lost 2 bases, with 8 bases between them. CDR3 amino acids: CASSQDGGPYNEQFF. DNA of the CDR3: TGTGCCAGCAGCCAAGATGGGGGCCCCTACAATGAGCAGTTCTTC.

This rearrangement joins TRBV18 to TRBJ1-2; 8 nucleotides agree with TRBD1. CDR1 and CDR2 from the germline V gene are KGHSH and LQKENI. The CDR3 consists of 15 residues. J gave up 3 bases and V 3 bases, and 6 bases lay outside the gene matches. The CDR3 bases are TGTGCCAGCTCACCCCAGGGGGCGAAGGACTATGGCTACACCTTC. Its translation: CASSPQGAKDYGYTF.

This sequence joins TRBV15 and TRBJ2-7, with D possibly matching TRBD1 (6 bases). The germline V and J ends were trimmed by 0 bases and 0 bases, with 9 bases remaining between them. Germline CDR1 is LNHNV and CDR2 is YYDKDF (reference sequence). CDR3 size: 15 residues. The CDR3 DNA follows: TGTGCCACCAGCAGAGAGGGCAGGGGCTCCTACGAGCAGTACTTC. Translated, it gives CATSREGRGSYEQYF. The full variable domain, with the rest looked up from reference TRBV15 and TRBJ2-7, is DAMVIQNPRYQVTQFGKPVTLSCSQTLNHNVMYWYQQKSSQAPKLLFHYYDKDFNNEADTPDNFQSRRPNTSFCFLDIRSPGLGDTAMYLCATSREGRGSYEQYFGPGTRLTVT.

This chain's CDR3 is CASSLRLPSDIQYF. The CDR3, as DNA: TGCGCCAGCAGCTTGCGACTGCCCTCGGACATTCAGTACTTC. V gene TRBV5-1 combines with J gene TRBJ2-4; D unclear. V lost 1 base to trimming and J lost 8 bases, with 13 bases between them. Germline-derived CDR1 and CDR2 are SGHRS and YFSETQ. This CDR3 comprises 14 residues.

The J gene is TRBJ2-3, the V gene TRBV27; D is uncertain. The CDR3 is made up of 11 amino acids. The germline gives CDR1 MNHEY, CDR2 SMNVEV (reference sequence). Deletions cut 7 bases from V and 4 bases from J, with 6 bases between. The chain's CDR3 is CASTQSDTQYF. The CDR3 DNA follows: TGTGCCAGCACACAGTCAGATACGCAGTATTTT.

This chain joins TRBV7-2 and TRBJ2-3, with 10 bases that match TRBD2. Unmatched junction bases numbered 6, after V lost 5 bases and J lost 1 base. The V gene's germline CDR1 is SGHTA and CDR2 FQGNSA. The CDR3 covers 16 residues. In DNA, the CDR3 is TGTGCCAGCAGCACGAGCGGGGGGGCCCGCACAGATACGCAGTATTTT. This translates into CASSTSGGARTDTQYF. The full variable domain, completed using reference TRBV7-2 and TRBJ2-3, is GAGVSQSPSNKVTEKGKDVELRCDPISGHTALYWYRQSLGQGLEFLIYFQGNSAPDKSGLPSDRFSAERTGGSVSTLTIQRTQQEDSAVYLCASSTSGGARTDTQYFGPGTRLTVL.

This clone appeared once. The chain links TRBV30 to TRBJ1-1; D is uncertain. Germline lookup yields CDR1 GTSNPN and CDR2 SVGIG (reference sequence). The CDR3 is 11 amino acids. V lost 3 bases, J lost 5 bases, and 7 bases lay in between. The DNA of the CDR3 is TGTGCCTGGAGGAGGTGGACTGAAGCTTTCTTT. Protein: CAWRRWTEAFF.

The J gene is TRBJ2-3, the V gene TRBV7-9; TRBD2 matches at 7 bases. Germline V gene data show CDR1 as SEHNR and CDR2 as FQNEAQ (reference sequence). The ends lost 4 bases at V and 6 bases at J; junction bases unmatched: 4. This CDR3 contains 13 residues. The CDR3: CASSSLGGDTQYF. DNA for the CDR3: TGTGCCAGCAGCTCGTTGGGAGGGGATACGCAGTATTTT.

The chain combines TRBV28 with TRBJ1-4; no reliable D call. V was shortened by 1 base and J by 7 bases, with 16 bases between the two germline ends. The CDR3 extends over 16 amino acids. Germline CDR1 is MDHEN and CDR2 is SYDVKM. The CDR3 DNA reads as TGTGCCAGCAGTTTATATTTGATTGGAGGTGGTGAAAAACTGTTTTTT. Amino acid sequence: CASSLYLIGGGEKLFF.

This clone showed up just a few times. The chain joins TRBV4-3 to TRBJ2-1; weak D call: TRBD2 (6 bases). Germline V gene data show CDR1 as LGHNA and CDR2 as YSLEER. CDR3 length: 12 amino acids. V lost 4 bases and J lost 12, with 13 bases in between. The CDR3 DNA follows: TGCGCCAGCAGCCCGGGGTGGGGAGGGCAGTTCTTC. Encoded protein: CASSPGWGGQFF.

The V gene is TRBV7-8, the J gene TRBJ1-1, with D possibly TRBD1 on 6 matching bases. V was cut by 5 bases and J by 1 base, with 8 bases left in between. The germline CDR1 and CDR2 sequences are SGHVS and FQNEAQ. This CDR3 region has 13 residues. The CDR3 DNA follows: TGTGCCAGCAGCCCGACAGGGAACACTGAAGCTTTCTTT. Its protein product is CASSPTGNTEAFF.

Comment on this clone: Distinct nucleotide sequences in the sample also encode this CDR3. This chain links TRBV7-2 with TRBJ1-6, with 8 bases matching TRBD1. CDR3 length: 13 amino acids. V lost 7 bases to trimming and J lost 13 bases; unmatched junction nucleotides: 9. The germline V gene encodes CDR1 SGHTA and CDR2 FQGNSA. The CDR3 is CASTRQGSSPLHF. The CDR3 DNA reads as TGTGCCAGCACAAGACAGGGGAGCTCCCCCCTCCACTTT. Using reference TRBV7-2 and TRBJ1-6 for the parts outside the CDR3, the full variable domain is GAGVSQSPSNKVTEKGKDVELRCDPISGHTALYWYRQSLGQGLEFLIYFQGNSAPDKSGLPSDRFSAERTGGSVSTLTIQRTQQEDSAVYLCASTRQGSSPLHFGNGTRLTVT.

The J gene is TRBJ1-1, the V gene TRBV5-1; D ambiguous. V dropped 2 bases and J dropped 3 bases, with 11 bases sitting between them. The CDR3 totals 14 residues. Germline V gene lookup returns CDR1 SGHRS and CDR2 YFSETQ. This CDR3 reads CASSLGVGDTEAFF. The CDR3 nucleotides are TGCGCCAGCAGCTTAGGAGTCGGGGACACTGAAGCTTTCTTT.

V and J are TRBV7-2 and TRBJ1-5, with 8 bases that match TRBD1. CDR1 and CDR2 (germline): SGHTA, FQGNSA. This CDR3 has 14 residues. V lost 4 bases, J lost 6 bases, and 5 bases stayed unmatched. CDR3 coding DNA: TGTGCCAGCAGCTCGGACAGGGTAACTCAGCCCCAGCATTTT. It specifies CASSSDRVTQPQHF.

This clone has a handful of counts. This chain connects TRBV7-2 to TRBJ1-2; no reliable D call. V was trimmed by 5 bases and J by 4 bases, leaving 11 bases between them. In germline, CDR1 is SGHTA, CDR2 FQGNSA. The CDR3 totals 13 residues. The CDR3 coding sequence is TGTGCCAGCAGCCCAACCTCCGGCTATGGCTACACCTTC. Amino acids: CASSPTSGYGYTF.

This clone has just one count. The chain carries TRBV5-4 and TRBJ2-3; 7 nucleotides line up with TRBD2. J gave up 0 bases and V 0 bases, and 4 bases lay outside the gene matches. The CDR3 spans 16 residues. The germline CDR1 and CDR2 sequences are SGHNT and YYREEE (reference sequence). In nucleotides, the CDR3 is TGTGCCAGCAGCTTGGGGACTAGTAGGAGCACAGATACGCAGTATTTT. Residues: CASSLGTSRSTDTQYF.

The V gene is TRBV5-6, the J gene TRBJ2-1, with 10 bases that match TRBD1. The CDR3 is 16 residues long. The germline V gene encodes CDR1 SGHDT and CDR2 YYEEEE. V was clipped by 4 bases and J by 5 bases; unmatched bases: 9. CDR3 sequence: CASSRDRGYSNNEQFF. For the CDR3, the DNA is TGTGCCAGCAGCCGGGACAGGGGATATTCAAACAATGAGCAGTTCTTC.

The chain links TRBV7-9 to TRBJ1-2; 7 bases fit TRBD1. V was clipped by 5 bases and J by 7 bases; unmatched bases: 13. Germline CDR1 and CDR2: SEHNR and FQNEAQ (reference sequence). The CDR3 consists of 15 residues. CDR3 residues: CASSQARQGSGGYTF. The DNA of the CDR3 is TGTGCCAGCAGCCAAGCTCGACAGGGTTCCGGTGGCTACACCTTC.

V usage is TRBV18 and J usage is TRBJ1-5; tentatively, D is TRBD1 (5 bases). CDR1 and CDR2 (germline): KGHSH, LQKENI. Between the trimmed V and J ends, which lost 2 bases and 2 bases, there was a span of 13 bases. The CDR3 is made up of 16 amino acids. In DNA, the CDR3 is TGTGCCAGCTCACCAGTAGGGGCGGGGGGCAATCAGCCCCAGCATTTT. Translated, it gives CASSPVGAGGNQPQHF.

CDR3 nucleotides: TGTGCCAGCAGCATGACAGGCATCACAGATACGCAGTATTTT. Translation gives CASSMTGITDTQYF. The chain carries TRBV7-2 and TRBJ2-3; TRBD1 might be the D (6 bases). Germline-derived CDR1 and CDR2 are SGHTA and FQGNSA. The CDR3 spans 14 residues. Trimming shortened V by 5 bases and J by 2 bases, and 11 bases separated the two germline ends.

The chain is built from TRBV7-3 and TRBJ2-2; a weak D match, TRBD2 (6 bases). With 4 bases removed from V and 0 bases from J, the gap between germline ends came to 21 bases. Germline V lookup: CDR1 SGHTA, CDR2 FQGTGA. The CDR3 is 19 residues long. The CDR3 DNA reads TGTGCCAGCAGCTCCCAGGCCACCTTTAGCGGAACGAACACCGGGGAGCTGTTTTTT. As protein: CASSSQATFSGTNTGELFF.

The chain is built from TRBV5-4 and TRBJ1-2; maybe TRBD1 (5 bases). V lost 0 bases and J 3 bases, leaving 12 bases between the germline ends. Germline V CDR1 and CDR2: SGHNT, YYREEE (reference sequence). The CDR3 totals 15 residues. In nucleotides, the CDR3 is TGTGCCAGCAGCTTGGGGGGCGGCCCCTACTATGGCTACACCTTC. It is translated as CASSLGGGPYYGYTF.